The 30 T cell receptor beta chains below all came from one sample that was sequenced in a study of blood T cell repertoires in COVID-19. Only in-frame clones appear in the TCRdb table, and some are missing; sequencing was by immunoSEQ multiplex PCR. The table lists around 130,000 clones, 60% to 85% of them singletons, with around 16% in the top ten. The specimen was peripheral blood. The receptors were sampled from a man over 45 with acute or convalescent COVID-19.

The rearrangement uses TRBV27 and TRBJ1-1; the match to TRBD1 covers 8 bases. Germline V gene sequence: CDR1 MNHEY, CDR2 SMNVEV (reference sequence). This CDR3 spans 14 amino acids. The V segment lost 4 bases and the J segment 1 base; nucleotides outside the gene matches: 2. The CDR3 DNA follows: TGTGCCAGCAGTTCCGACAGGGGGAACACTGAAGCTTTCTTT. Its translation is CASSSDRGNTEAFF.

CDR3 DNA sequence: TGTGCCAGCAGTTCCACCACCGACTCGGGGACCCAGTACTTC. It translates to CASSSTTDSGTQYF. The chain has TRBV27 and TRBJ2-5, with D unclear. Germline values: CDR1 MNHEY, CDR2 SMNVEV (reference sequence). The CDR3 covers 14 residues. Trimming left V 4 bases short and J 7 bases short, with 16 bases between.

The chain combines TRBV4-1 with TRBJ2-1; possibly TRBD1 for D (6 bases). This CDR3 comprises 13 residues. The V end lost 2 bases, the J end lost 10 bases, and 12 bases lay between the germline ends. The germline V gene encodes CDR1 MGHRA and CDR2 YSYEKL. CDR3 protein: CASSQYRVSEQFF. As DNA, the CDR3 is TGCGCCAGCAGCCAATACAGGGTTAGCGAGCAGTTCTTC.

The CDR3 sequence is CATSRARQGQREKLFF. The CDR3 bases are TGTGCCACCAGCAGAGCCCGACAGGGTCAAAGAGAAAAACTGTTTTTT. V gene TRBV15 combines with J gene TRBJ1-4; 7 bases are a match to TRBD1. The CDR3 is 16 amino acids. V was clipped by 1 base and J by 8 bases; unmatched bases: 10. Germline V gives CDR1 LNHNV, CDR2 YYDKDF (reference sequence).

The table lists this clone with many counts. The rearrangement uses TRBV6-2 or TRBV6-3 and TRBJ2-7; 7 bases are shared with TRBD1. The CDR3 covers 17 residues. The V gene end was trimmed by 1 base and the J gene end by 3 bases; junction bases not matched to a gene: 12. Per germline, CDR1 MNHEY and CDR2 SVGEGT. The CDR3 here is CASSYYLGGDPLYEQYF. Written as DNA, the CDR3 is TGTGCCAGCAGTTACTACCTAGGGGGCGACCCCCTCTACGAGCAGTACTTC.

This sequence joins TRBV19 and TRBJ2-1; 9 positions agree with TRBD1. Unmatched junction bases numbered 9, after V lost 6 bases and J lost 6 bases. The CDR3 is made up of 15 amino acids. Per germline, CDR1 LNHDA and CDR2 SQIVND (reference sequence). This CDR3 reads CASRKDRGEVNEQFF. The CDR3 bases are TGTGCCAGTAGAAAAGACAGGGGGGAGGTCAATGAGCAGTTCTTC.

V is TRBV6-6 and J is TRBJ2-2; TRBD2 agrees at 8 bases. The CDR3 spans 16 residues. From germline, CDR1 is MNHNY and CDR2 SVGAGI (reference sequence). J gave up 2 bases and V 0 bases, and 2 bases lay outside the gene matches. The CDR3 DNA follows: TGTGCCAGCAGTTACTCGGCGGGGGGTAACACCGGGGAGCTGTTTTTT. Its protein is CASSYSAGGNTGELFF.

This clone was picked up one time. The chain recombines TRBV6-5 with TRBJ1-6; maybe TRBD1 (6 bases). The CDR3 has 16 amino acids. CDR1 is MNHEY and CDR2 is SVGAGI in the germline V gene. V gave up 0 bases and J gave up 10 bases, with 16 bases separating them. As DNA, the CDR3 is TGTGCCAGCAGTTACTCGATTACAGGGTCCGGGTCACCCCTCCACTTT. The encoded protein is CASSYSITGSGSPLHF.

This clone came up once. V gene TRBV27 combines with J gene TRBJ2-1; the match to TRBD2 covers 9 bases. Germline trimming cut 8 bases from V and 4 bases from J; bases unmatched to any gene: 12. CDR3 size: 16 residues. Germline assignment: CDR1 MNHEY and CDR2 SMNVEV (reference sequence). The CDR3 region has the DNA TGTGCCAGCCGCACCTCGGCGGGGGGGAGGTACAATGAGCAGTTCTTC. As protein: CASRTSAGGRYNEQFF.

The chain recombines TRBV30 with TRBJ1-6; 8 nucleotides align to TRBD1. The length of the CDR3 is 17 residues. The germline V gene encodes CDR1 GTSNPN and CDR2 SVGIG (reference sequence). V shed 2 bases and J 7 bases; nucleotides not matched to a gene: 13. CDR3 loop: CAWSLRTGSGTNSPLHF. The CDR3 coding sequence is TGTGCCTGGAGTCTTCGGACAGGGAGCGGGACGAATTCACCCCTCCACTTT.

The chain uses TRBV6-1 and TRBJ2-1, with TRBD2 matching over 12 bases. The germline V gene encodes CDR1 MNHNS and CDR2 SASEGT. The CDR3 is 17 amino acids. The V and J ends lost 4 bases and 8 bases, in that order; junction bases with no gene match: 12. CDR3 sequence: CASSGVLAGGLTDEQFF. The CDR3 DNA reads as TGTGCCAGCAGTGGGGTTCTAGCGGGGGGGCTTACGGATGAGCAGTTCTTC.

V gene TRBV3-1 (or the pseudogene TRBV3-2) combines with J gene TRBJ1-2; tentatively, D is TRBD1 (5 bases). Per germline, CDR1 LGHDT and CDR2 YNNKEL (reference sequence). The CDR3 covers 13 residues. V was pared by 4 bases and J by 11 bases, with 17 bases between. The CDR3 sequence is CASSPGARDLYTF. CDR3 sequence (DNA): TGTGCCAGCAGCCCCGGGGCGCGGGACTTGTACACCTTC.

V gene TRBV27 combines with J gene TRBJ1-1; D may be TRBD1 (5 bases). Germline values: CDR1 MNHEY, CDR2 SMNVEV (reference sequence). The CDR3 is 13 amino acids. V shed 4 bases and J shed 4 bases, with 10 bases lying between them. The CDR3 DNA reads as TGTGCCAGCAGTTGGGGGGGGAGCACTGAAGCTTTCTTT. Translating it yields CASSWGGSTEAFF.

This rearrangement joins TRBV18 to TRBJ1-2; tentatively, D is TRBD1 (5 bases). Trimming shortened V by 3 bases and J by 6 bases, and 14 bases separated the two germline ends. This CDR3 is 14 amino acids long. The germline CDR1 and CDR2 sequences are KGHSH and LQKENI. CDR3 nucleotides: TGTGCCAGCTCACCGAGTCAGGGCTCGGATGGCTACACCTTC. Translated: CASSPSQGSDGYTF.

The genes are TRBV7-8 and TRBJ2-2; D perhaps matches TRBD1 (6 bases). Between the trimmed V and J ends, which lost 4 bases and 5 bases, there was a span of 11 bases. CDR1 is SGHVS and CDR2 is FQNEAQ in the germline V gene. CDR3 length: 14 amino acids. The chain's CDR3 is CASSYAGVTGELFF. Here the CDR3 DNA reads TGTGCCAGCAGCTACGCAGGGGTAACCGGGGAGCTGTTTTTT.

The V gene is TRBV5-1, the J gene TRBJ2-7, with TRBD2 matching 14 bases. This CDR3 contains 16 residues. Germline V gene data show CDR1 as SGHRS and CDR2 as YFSETQ. Losses at the gene ends were 3 bases for V and 4 bases for J; bases not matched to a gene: 6. The CDR3 sequence: CASSSWTSGGRYEQYF. CDR3 nucleotides: TGCGCCAGCAGCTCATGGACTAGCGGGGGGCGGTACGAGCAGTACTTC.

This sequence joins TRBV6-1 and TRBJ1-5; D is uncertain. CDR1 is MNHNS, CDR2 SASEGT, per germline. The CDR3 has 14 amino acids. Trimming took off 1 base at V and 9 bases at J, with 13 bases between the two ends. CDR3 bases: TGTGCCAGCAGTGAAGGCGGGCCTCAATTGCCCCAGCATTTT. Translating gives CASSEGGPQLPQHF.

The V gene is TRBV19, the J gene TRBJ1-5, with TRBD1 identical over 9 bases. The V and J ends lost 4 bases and 2 bases, in that order; junction bases with no gene match: 6. Germline V lookup: CDR1 LNHDA, CDR2 SQIVND (reference sequence). The length of the CDR3 is 16 residues. This chain's CDR3 is CASSTRTGERNQPQHF. CDR3 in DNA: TGTGCCAGTAGTACCCGGACAGGGGAGCGCAATCAGCCCCAGCATTTT.

This clone has just one count. The DNA of the CDR3 is TGTGCCAGCAGCTTATTTTCGTGGACAGGGAGGGATGGCTACACCTTC. Translation: CASSLFSWTGRDGYTF. The genes are TRBV7-2 and TRBJ1-2; TRBD1 aligns across 8 bases. The CDR3 has 16 amino acids. Germline loops: CDR1 SGHTA, CDR2 FQGNSA. V shed 2 bases, J shed 6 bases, and the junction held 11 bases outside the gene matches.

This clone has a handful of counts. The chain carries TRBV2 and TRBJ2-1; the match to TRBD1 covers 7 bases. Germline loops: CDR1 SNHLY, CDR2 FYNNEI. CDR3 length equals 15 residues. Losses at the gene ends were 6 bases for V and 9 bases for J; bases not matched to a gene: 14. In nucleotides, the CDR3 is TGTGCCAGCAGCCCAATTCTGGGGACAGCTCCTGAGCAGTTCTTC. This gives the protein CASSPILGTAPEQFF.

This clone has a single count. The rearrangement links TRBV30 to TRBJ1-2; 8 nucleotides align to TRBD1. The CDR3 loop spans 14 amino acids. V lost 3 bases, J lost 2 bases, and 5 bases stayed unmatched. CDR1 GTSNPN and CDR2 SVGIG come from the germline V gene (reference sequence). CDR3 bases: TGTGCCTGGAGGTCAGGGGGCTCGAACTATGGCTACACCTTC. Translation: CAWRSGGSNYGYTF.

This chain links TRBV28 with TRBJ1-1; TRBD1 might be the D (6 bases). V was cut by 5 bases and J by 2 bases, with 12 bases left in between. The CDR3 is 14 amino acids. The germline V gene encodes CDR1 MDHEN and CDR2 SYDVKM. The CDR3 is CASSPTGPNTEAFF. CDR3 nucleotides: TGTGCCAGCAGTCCTACAGGGCCCAACACTGAAGCTTTCTTT.

The chain combines TRBV4-2 with TRBJ2-7; 13 bases map to TRBD2. The germline V gene encodes CDR1 LGHNA and CDR2 YNFKEQ. This CDR3 is 18 amino acids long. V was clipped by 2 bases and J by 0 bases; unmatched bases: 7. The CDR3 nucleotides read TGTGCCAGCAGCCAAAAGACTAGCGGGGGGCAAAGCTCCTACGAGCAGTACTTC. Translating gives CASSQKTSGGQSSYEQYF.

The genes are TRBV6-5 and TRBJ1-1, with 9 bases matching TRBD1. The CDR3 length is 13 residues. Germline V gene data show CDR1 as MNHEY and CDR2 as SVGAGI. With V trimmed by 11 bases and J by 6 bases, 10 bases remained unmatched. CDR3 sequence reads: CASRQGGLAEAFF. DNA for the CDR3: TGTGCCTCCCGACAGGGGGGGTTGGCTGAAGCTTTCTTT.

This chain uses TRBV24-1 with TRBJ1-3; 8 nucleotides agree with TRBD1. Looked up from germline, CDR1 is KGHDR and CDR2 is SFDVKD. Germline trimming cut 3 bases from V and 4 bases from J; bases unmatched to any gene: 4. The CDR3 length is 15 residues. CDR3 coding DNA: TGTGCCACCAGTGATCCCCGGACAGGGGGAAACACCATATATTTT. This sequence encodes CATSDPRTGGNTIYF.

The rearrangement joins TRBV5-1 to TRBJ2-1, with 11 bases matching TRBD2. V shed 1 base and J 6 bases; nucleotides not matched to a gene: 6. The germline gives CDR1 SGHRS, CDR2 YFSETQ. The CDR3 loop spans 16 amino acids. CDR3 protein: CASSLTDGLAGNEQFF. CDR3 sequence (DNA): TGCGCCAGCAGCTTGACAGACGGACTAGCGGGCAATGAGCAGTTCTTC.

A few counts support this clone. V is TRBV5-1 and J is TRBJ1-4, with D perhaps matching TRBD1 (5 bases). The germline CDR1 and CDR2 sequences are SGHRS and YFSETQ. This CDR3 is built from 15 residues. V dropped 4 bases and J dropped 2 bases, with 12 bases sitting between them. The DNA for the CDR3 is TGCGCCAGCAGCCCGGGGGGGTCCACTAATGAAAAACTGTTTTTT. It translates to CASSPGGSTNEKLFF.

This sequence joins TRBV30 and TRBJ2-7; TRBD1 agrees at 8 bases. Germline V lookup: CDR1 GTSNPN, CDR2 SVGIG (reference sequence). Unmatched junction bases numbered 9, after V lost 0 bases and J lost 2 bases. The CDR3 is made up of 16 amino acids. The CDR3 region is CAWSVGDRMNTYEQYF. The CDR3 DNA sequence: TGTGCCTGGAGTGTAGGGGACAGGATGAATACCTACGAGCAGTACTTC.

The V gene is TRBV28, the J gene TRBJ2-7; D might be TRBD2 (6 bases). The V end was cut by 3 bases, the J end by 4 bases, with 13 bases between. The CDR3 has 14 amino acids. From germline, CDR1 is MDHEN and CDR2 SYDVKM. The CDR3, as DNA: TGTGCCAGCAGTTTGGGTGGGGGACTTTACGAGCAGTACGTC. The encoded protein is CASSLGGGLYEQYV.

The V call is TRBV9, the J call TRBJ2-3; TRBD2 is a possible D gene (6 bases). CDR1 is SGDLS and CDR2 is YYNGEE in the germline V gene. The CDR3 contains 17 residues. V was trimmed by 4 bases and J by 4 bases, leaving 22 bases between them. CDR3 DNA sequence: TGTGCCAGCAGCCCCCGAGGGACTGGCGTCCCTTCAGATACGCAGTATTTT. This translates into CASSPRGTGVPSDTQYF.